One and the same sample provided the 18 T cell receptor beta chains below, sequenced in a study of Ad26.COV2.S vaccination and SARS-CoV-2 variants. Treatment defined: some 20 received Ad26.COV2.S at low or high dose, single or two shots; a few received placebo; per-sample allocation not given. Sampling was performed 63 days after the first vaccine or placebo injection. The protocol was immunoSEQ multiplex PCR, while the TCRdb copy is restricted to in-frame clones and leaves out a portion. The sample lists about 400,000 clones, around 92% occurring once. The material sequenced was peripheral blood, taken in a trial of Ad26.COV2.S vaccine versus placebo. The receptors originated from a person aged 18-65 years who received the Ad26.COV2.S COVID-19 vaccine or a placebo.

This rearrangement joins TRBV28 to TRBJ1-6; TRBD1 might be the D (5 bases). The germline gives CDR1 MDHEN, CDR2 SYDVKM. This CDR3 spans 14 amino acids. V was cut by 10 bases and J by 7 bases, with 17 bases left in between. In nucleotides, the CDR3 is TGTGCCATCCAGCGGATTCGGGACAATTCACCCCTCCACTTT. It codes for CAIQRIRDNSPLHF.

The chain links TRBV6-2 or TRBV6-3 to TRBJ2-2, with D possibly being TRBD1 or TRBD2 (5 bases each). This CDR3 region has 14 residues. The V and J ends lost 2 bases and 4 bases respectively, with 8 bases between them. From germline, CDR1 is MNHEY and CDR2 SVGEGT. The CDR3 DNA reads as TGTGCCAGCAGTTACGGTGGGACCACCGGGGAGCTGTTTTTT. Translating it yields CASSYGGTTGELFF.

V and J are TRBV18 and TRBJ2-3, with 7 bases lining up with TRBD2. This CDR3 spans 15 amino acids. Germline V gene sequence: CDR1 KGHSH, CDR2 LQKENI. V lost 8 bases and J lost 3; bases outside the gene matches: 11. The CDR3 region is CASQPGGEGTDTQYF. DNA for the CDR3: TGTGCCAGCCAACCTGGCGGGGAGGGAACAGATACGCAGTATTTT.

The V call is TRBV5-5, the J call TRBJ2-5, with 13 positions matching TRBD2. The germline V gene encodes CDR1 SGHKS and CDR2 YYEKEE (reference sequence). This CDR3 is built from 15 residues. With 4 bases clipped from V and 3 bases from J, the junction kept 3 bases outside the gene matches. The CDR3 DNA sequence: TGTGCCAGCAGCCTGGGACTAGCGGGGAAAGAGACCCAGTACTTC. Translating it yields CASSLGLAGKETQYF.

This CDR3 reads CASSPRDRDYNEQFF. The CDR3 nucleotides are TGTGCCAGCAGCCCCCGGGACAGGGACTACAATGAGCAGTTCTTC. J is TRBJ2-1 and V is TRBV6-2 or TRBV6-3; 9 bases match TRBD1. The V and J ends lost 6 bases and 3 bases, in that order; junction bases with no gene match: 6. The CDR3 has 15 residues. The germline V gene encodes CDR1 MNHEY and CDR2 SVGEGT.

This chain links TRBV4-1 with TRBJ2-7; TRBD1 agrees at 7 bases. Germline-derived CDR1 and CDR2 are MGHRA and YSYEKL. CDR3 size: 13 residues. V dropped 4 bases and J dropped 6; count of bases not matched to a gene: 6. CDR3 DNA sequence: TGCGCCAGCAGCCCCCCGACAGGGCGCGAGCAGTACTTC. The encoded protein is CASSPPTGREQYF.

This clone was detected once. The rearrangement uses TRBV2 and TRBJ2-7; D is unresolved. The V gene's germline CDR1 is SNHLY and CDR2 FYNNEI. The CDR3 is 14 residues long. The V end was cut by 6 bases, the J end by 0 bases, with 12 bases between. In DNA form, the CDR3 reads TGTGCCAGCAGGGACCTAAGTAACTCCTACGAGCAGTACTTC. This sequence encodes CASRDLSNSYEQYF.

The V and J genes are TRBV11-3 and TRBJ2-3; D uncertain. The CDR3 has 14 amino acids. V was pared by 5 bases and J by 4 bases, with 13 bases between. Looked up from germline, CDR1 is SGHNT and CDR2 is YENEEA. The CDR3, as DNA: TGTGCCAGCAGCCAGAATCAGGTGGCAGATACGCAGTATTTT. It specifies CASSQNQVADTQYF.

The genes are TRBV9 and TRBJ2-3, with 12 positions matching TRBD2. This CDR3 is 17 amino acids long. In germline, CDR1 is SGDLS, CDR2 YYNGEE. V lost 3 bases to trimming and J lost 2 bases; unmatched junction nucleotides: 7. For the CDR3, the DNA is TGTGCCAGCAGCGCCAGACTAGCGGGGGAAACCACAGATACGCAGTATTTT. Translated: CASSARLAGETTDTQYF.

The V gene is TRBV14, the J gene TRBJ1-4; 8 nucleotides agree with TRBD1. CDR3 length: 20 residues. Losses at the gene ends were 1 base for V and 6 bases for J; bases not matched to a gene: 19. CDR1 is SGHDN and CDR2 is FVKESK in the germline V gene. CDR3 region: CASSQGPDRGRLWVDEKLFF. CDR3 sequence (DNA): TGTGCCAGCAGCCAAGGCCCTGACAGGGGCCGCCTTTGGGTTGATGAAAAACTGTTTTTT.

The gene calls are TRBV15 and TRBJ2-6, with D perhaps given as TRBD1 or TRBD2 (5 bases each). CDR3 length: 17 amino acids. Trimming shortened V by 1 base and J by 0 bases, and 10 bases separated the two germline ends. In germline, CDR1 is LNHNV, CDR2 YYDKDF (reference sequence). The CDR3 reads CATSRAGTVSGANVLTF. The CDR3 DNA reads TGTGCCACCAGCAGAGCTGGGACCGTCTCTGGGGCCAACGTCCTGACTTTC. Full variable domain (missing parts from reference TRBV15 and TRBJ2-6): DAMVIQNPRYQVTQFGKPVTLSCSQTLNHNVMYWYQQKSSQAPKLLFHYYDKDFNNEADTPDNFQSRRPNTSFCFLDIRSPGLGDTAMYLCATSRAGTVSGANVLTFGAGSRLTVL.

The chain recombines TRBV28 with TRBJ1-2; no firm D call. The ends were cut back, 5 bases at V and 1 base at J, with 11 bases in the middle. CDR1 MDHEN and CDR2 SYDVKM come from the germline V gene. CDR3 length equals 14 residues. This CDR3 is CASSPTTFNYGYTF. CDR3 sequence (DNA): TGTGCCAGCAGTCCCACGACGTTTAACTATGGCTACACCTTC.

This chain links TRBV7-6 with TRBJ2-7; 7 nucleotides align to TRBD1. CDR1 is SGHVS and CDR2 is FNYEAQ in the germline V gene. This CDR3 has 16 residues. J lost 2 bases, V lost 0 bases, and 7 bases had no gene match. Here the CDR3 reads CASSLAVGQGAYEQYF. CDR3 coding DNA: TGTGCCAGCAGCTTAGCGGTAGGGCAGGGGGCCTACGAGCAGTACTTC.

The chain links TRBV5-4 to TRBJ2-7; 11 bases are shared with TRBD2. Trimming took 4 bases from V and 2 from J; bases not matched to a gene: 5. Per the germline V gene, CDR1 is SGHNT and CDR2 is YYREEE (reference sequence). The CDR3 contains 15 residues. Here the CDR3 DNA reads TGTGCCAGCAGCCTAGCGGGGGGCCTCCCCTACGAGCAGTACTTC. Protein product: CASSLAGGLPYEQYF.

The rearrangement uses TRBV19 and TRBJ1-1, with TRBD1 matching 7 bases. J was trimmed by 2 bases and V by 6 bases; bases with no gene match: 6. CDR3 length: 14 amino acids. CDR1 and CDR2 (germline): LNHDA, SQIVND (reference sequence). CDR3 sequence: CASRRTGENTEAFF. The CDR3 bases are TGTGCCAGTAGGAGAACAGGGGAAAACACTGAAGCTTTCTTT.

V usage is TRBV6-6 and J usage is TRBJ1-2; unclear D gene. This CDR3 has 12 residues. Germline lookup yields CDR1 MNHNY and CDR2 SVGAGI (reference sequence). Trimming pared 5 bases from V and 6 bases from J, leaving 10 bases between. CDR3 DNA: TGTGCCAGCAGTACGACACTTAATGGCTACACCTTC. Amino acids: CASSTTLNGYTF.

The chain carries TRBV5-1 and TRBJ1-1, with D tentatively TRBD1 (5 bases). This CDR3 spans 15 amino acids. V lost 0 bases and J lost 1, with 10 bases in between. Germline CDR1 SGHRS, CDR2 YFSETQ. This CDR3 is CASSLGGHRNTEAFF. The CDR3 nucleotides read TGCGCCAGCAGCTTGGGTGGACACCGGAACACTGAAGCTTTCTTT.

This chain's CDR3 is CSVEGGAVYGYTF. CDR3 bases: TGCAGCGTTGAAGGGGGGGCAGTCTATGGCTACACCTTC. The V call is TRBV29-1, the J call TRBJ1-2; a weak D match, TRBD1 (6 bases). The CDR3 is 13 amino acids. CDR1 and CDR2 from the germline V gene are SQVTM and ANQGSEA. Trimming removed 1 base from V and 4 bases from J, with 10 bases in between.